Listed here are 28 T cell receptor beta chains from one sample, sequenced in a study of cytomegalovirus exposure and HLA in healthy donors. The PCR made use of 60 Vbeta and 13 Jbeta primers. TCRdb's table, derived via immunoSEQ multiplex PCR, lists solely in-frame clones and lacks some. The ten most abundant clones cover roughly a sixth of a sample with tens of thousands of clones. Source material: PBMCs. Receptor source: a male donor in good health and CMV-seronegative.

DNA for the CDR3: TGTGCCAGCAGCTTGTATGTGGGGGGCGAGCAGTACTTC. Residues: CASSLYVGGEQYF. The chain is built from TRBV5-5 and TRBJ2-7; D might be TRBD2 (6 bases). The germline V and J ends were trimmed by 1 base and 6 bases, with 11 bases remaining between them. CDR1 is SGHKS and CDR2 is YYEKEE in the germline V gene (reference sequence). This CDR3 has 13 amino acids.

V usage is TRBV29-1 and J usage is TRBJ2-3; no reliable D call. The CDR3 consists of 12 residues. V dropped 1 base and J dropped 0 bases, with 2 bases sitting between them. Germline CDR1 SQVTM, CDR2 ANQGSEA. In DNA, the CDR3 is TGCAGCGTTGAAGCTAGCACAGATACGCAGTATTTT. Protein product: CSVEASTDTQYF.

The V gene is TRBV5-1, the J gene TRBJ1-2; 8 positions agree with TRBD1. Trimming removed 0 bases from V and 8 bases from J; junction bases left unmatched: 9. The CDR3 consists of 15 residues. Per the germline V gene, CDR1 is SGHRS and CDR2 is YFSETQ. Here the CDR3 reads CASSLVWDRSSGYTF. The CDR3, as DNA: TGCGCCAGCAGCTTGGTGTGGGACAGGAGTAGCGGCTACACCTTC.

The chain joins TRBV4-1 to TRBJ1-1; D not certain. V was shortened by 1 base and J by 3 bases, with 15 bases between the two germline ends. Germline V gene lookup returns CDR1 MGHRA and CDR2 YSYEKL. The CDR3 totals 16 residues. The CDR3 here is CASSQAPGTAHTEAFF. CDR3 coding DNA: TGCGCCAGCAGCCAAGCACCCGGCACAGCACACACTGAAGCTTTCTTT.

The J gene is TRBJ2-7, the V gene TRBV30; D gene uncertain. The germline V and J ends were trimmed by 4 bases and 1 base, with 5 bases remaining between them. CDR1 is GTSNPN and CDR2 is SVGIG in the germline V gene (reference sequence). This CDR3 region has 11 residues. The CDR3 here is CAWTRSYEQYF. The CDR3 bases are TGTGCCTGGACCAGGTCCTACGAGCAGTACTTC.

The chain is built from TRBV5-1 and TRBJ1-1, with TRBD1 identical over 9 bases. The trim removed 4 bases at V and 1 base at J, leaving 8 bases unmatched. The CDR3 has 16 amino acids. CDR1 and CDR2 from the germline V gene are SGHRS and YFSETQ. CDR3 loop: CASSPYPGQGNTEAFF. CDR3 in DNA: TGCGCCAGCAGCCCGTACCCGGGACAGGGGAACACTGAAGCTTTCTTT.

The V gene is TRBV6-1, the J gene TRBJ2-6; 8 nucleotides match TRBD1. CDR1 is MNHNS, CDR2 SASEGT, per germline. The V and J ends lost 4 bases and 4 bases, in that order; junction bases with no gene match: 9. The CDR3 spans 17 residues. Here the CDR3 reads CASSADRAHFGANVLTF. DNA for the CDR3: TGTGCCAGCAGTGCGGACAGGGCACATTTCGGGGCCAACGTCCTGACTTTC.

The CDR3 loop reads CASLPTGFYLGQPQHF. CDR3 sequence (DNA): TGTGCCAGTCTTCCTACAGGGTTCTACCTCGGGCAGCCCCAGCATTTT. The chain uses TRBV19 and TRBJ1-5; tentative D call: TRBD1 (6 bases). V was cut by 8 bases and J by 7 bases, with 24 bases left in between. The CDR3 is 16 residues long. Germline V gene sequence: CDR1 LNHDA, CDR2 SQIVND (reference sequence). Drawing the rest from reference TRBV19 and TRBJ1-5, the complete variable domain is DGGITQSPKYLFRKEGQNVTLSCEQNLNHDAMYWYRQDPGQGLRLIYYSQIVNDFQKGDIAEGYSVSREKKESFPLTVTSAQKNPTAFYLCASLPTGFYLGQPQHFGDGTRLSIL.

This chain links TRBV14 with TRBJ1-2, with 7 bases lining up with TRBD1. J lost 4 bases, V lost 0 bases, and 5 bases had no gene match. This CDR3 contains 15 residues. Germline CDR1 SGHDN, CDR2 FVKESK. The CDR3, as DNA: TGTGCCAGCAGCCAAGAGCAGGGGGGCAGCTATGGCTACACCTTC. Its translation: CASSQEQGGSYGYTF.

The chain couples TRBV6-1 to TRBJ1-6; a weak D match, TRBD1 (6 bases). In germline, CDR1 is MNHNS, CDR2 SASEGT. The CDR3 loop spans 14 amino acids. V was pared by 3 bases and J by 7 bases, with 10 bases between. For the CDR3, the DNA is TGTGCCAGCAGTGACATAGGGGGAAATTCACCCCTCCACTTT. Its translation is CASSDIGGNSPLHF.

The genes are TRBV30 and TRBJ2-5, with D possibly matching TRBD1 (5 bases). CDR1 GTSNPN and CDR2 SVGIG come from the germline V gene (reference sequence). V was shortened by 5 bases and J by 2 bases, with 15 bases between the two germline ends. The CDR3 loop spans 14 amino acids. CDR3 sequence reads: CAWGLGAEQETQYF. In DNA form, the CDR3 reads TGTGCCTGGGGCCTAGGGGCGGAGCAAGAGACCCAGTACTTC. The whole variable domain, filled in from reference TRBV30 and TRBJ2-5, reads SQTIHQWPATLVQPVGSPLSLECTVEGTSNPNLYWYRQAAGRGLQLLFYSVGIGQISSEVPQNLSASRPQDRQFILSSKKLLLSDSGFYLCAWGLGAEQETQYFGPGTRLLVL.

The rearrangement uses TRBV2 and TRBJ1-6, with TRBD1 identical over 8 bases. V lost 5 bases, J lost 7 bases, and 7 bases stayed unmatched. The CDR3 is made up of 15 amino acids. Germline CDR1 reads SNHLY; CDR2 reads FYNNEI. The CDR3 region is CASSFRGRENSPLHF. CDR3 sequence (DNA): TGTGCCAGCAGTTTCAGGGGGCGCGAGAATTCACCCCTCCACTTT.

The chain combines TRBV9 with TRBJ2-2; maybe TRBD1 (5 bases). Germline CDR1 and CDR2: SGDLS and YYNGEE. Deletions cut 4 bases from V and 3 bases from J, with 10 bases between. This CDR3 comprises 14 residues. The CDR3 DNA sequence: TGTGCCAGCAGCTGGCAGGGTGACACCGGGGAGCTGTTTTTT. Its protein product is CASSWQGDTGELFF.

The chain combines TRBV27 with TRBJ1-2, with 10 bases that match TRBD1. The CDR3 spans 14 residues. Per germline, CDR1 MNHEY and CDR2 SMNVEV (reference sequence). V trimming: 5 bases; J trimming: 5 bases; junction bases outside the gene matches: 5. The CDR3 bases are TGTGCCAGCAGTGACGGACAGGGGGGTTATGGCTACACCTTC. Translating gives CASSDGQGGYGYTF.

The chain carries TRBV6-1 and TRBJ1-5; D may be TRBD1 (5 bases). The CDR3 runs to 14 residues. V was clipped by 2 bases and J by 6 bases, with 11 bases between them. The germline V gene has CDR1 MNHNS and CDR2 SASEGT. DNA for the CDR3: TGTGCCAGCAGTGAAATGGGGGGGTCTCAGCCCCAGCATTTT. Its protein is CASSEMGGSQPQHF.

The chain recombines TRBV7-9 with TRBJ1-2; D remains unclear. Germline CDR1 SEHNR, CDR2 FQNEAQ (reference sequence). There are 15 residues in the CDR3. Between the trimmed V and J ends, which lost 5 bases and 0 bases, there was a span of 13 bases. CDR3 bases: TGTGCCAGCAGCGGCTCCGGGAAGACTAACTATGGCTACACCTTC. Translation: CASSGSGKTNYGYTF.

The chain combines TRBV19 with TRBJ2-5; 11 nucleotides agree with TRBD2. CDR3 size: 15 residues. Per germline, CDR1 LNHDA and CDR2 SQIVND (reference sequence). The ends lost 5 bases at V and 2 bases at J; junction bases unmatched: 4. The DNA for the CDR3 is TGTGCCAGTAGTCCAACTAGCGGGGGACAAGAGACCCAGTACTTC. Protein sequence: CASSPTSGGQETQYF.

V usage is TRBV4-3 and J usage is TRBJ2-1; the match to TRBD2 covers 10 bases. J lost 3 bases, V lost 1 base, and 3 bases had no gene match. The CDR3 length is 16 residues. Germline CDR1 reads LGHNA; CDR2 reads YSLEER. Written as DNA, the CDR3 is TGCGCCAGCAGCCAAGGTACTAGCGGGGACTACAATGAGCAGTTCTTC. Its protein is CASSQGTSGDYNEQFF.

The rearrangement joins TRBV30 to TRBJ1-2; TRBD1 might be the D (5 bases). CDR3 length: 13 residues. Germline CDR1 is GTSNPN and CDR2 is SVGIG (reference sequence). Trimming cost V 0 bases and J 4 bases, with 9 bases left between them. The CDR3 protein is CAWSVIGAYGYTF. In DNA, the CDR3 is TGTGCCTGGAGTGTAATAGGGGCCTATGGCTACACCTTC.

V usage is TRBV30 and J usage is TRBJ2-3, with 7 bases aligning to TRBD1. This CDR3 has 15 amino acids. V lost 1 base to trimming and J lost 1 base; unmatched junction nucleotides: 5. Germline assignment: CDR1 GTSNPN and CDR2 SVGIG (reference sequence). CDR3 loop: CAWSDRGGGTDTQYF. Written as DNA, the CDR3 is TGTGCCTGGAGTGACAGGGGCGGTGGCACAGATACGCAGTATTTT.

The CDR3 DNA follows: TGTGCCTGGAGTGTAACTGAGCTGTCACCCCTCCACTTT. It codes for CAWSVTELSPLHF. The J gene is TRBJ1-6, the V gene TRBV30, with D uncertain. V dropped 0 bases and J dropped 10 bases, with 10 bases sitting between them. CDR1 and CDR2 from the germline V gene are GTSNPN and SVGIG (reference sequence). CDR3 size: 13 residues.

V usage is TRBV30 and J usage is TRBJ1-1; TRBD1 is a possible D gene (5 bases). The V end lost 3 bases, the J end lost 3 bases, and 17 bases lay between the germline ends. Germline CDR1 GTSNPN, CDR2 SVGIG (reference sequence). The CDR3 runs to 15 residues. DNA for the CDR3: TGTGCCTGGAGAGGAAGTCCTGGGGCATACACTGAAGCTTTCTTT. This gives the protein CAWRGSPGAYTEAFF.

The chain employs TRBV30 and TRBJ1-6; 9 nucleotides match TRBD1. The CDR3 spans 13 residues. The ends lost 8 bases at V and 7 bases at J; junction bases unmatched: 6. Germline CDR1 GTSNPN, CDR2 SVGIG (reference sequence). CDR3 protein: CANRDRENSPLHF. The CDR3 DNA is TGTGCCAACCGGGACAGGGAAAATTCACCCCTCCACTTT.

This chain joins TRBV9 and TRBJ2-7; 12 bases agree with TRBD2. Trimming removed 3 bases from V and 5 bases from J; junction bases left unmatched: 15. The CDR3 is 18 amino acids. The germline V gene has CDR1 SGDLS and CDR2 YYNGEE. The CDR3 DNA is TGTGCCAGCAGCGCGAGTTTCGTTCTAGCGGGGGGGAAGGACGAGCAGTACTTC. This codes for CASSASFVLAGGKDEQYF.

The chain employs TRBV18 and TRBJ1-1; D is ambiguous. V lost 6 bases, J lost 0 bases, and 11 bases lay in between. The CDR3 totals 14 residues. Germline loops: CDR1 KGHSH, CDR2 LQKENI. CDR3 in amino acids: CASSQSKLNTEAFF. The CDR3 DNA follows: TGTGCCAGCTCCCAATCCAAATTGAACACTGAAGCTTTCTTT.

This chain joins TRBV19 and TRBJ1-5; possibly TRBD1 for D (5 bases). Between the trimmed V and J ends, which lost 4 bases and 2 bases, there was a span of 21 bases. Germline lookup yields CDR1 LNHDA and CDR2 SQIVND (reference sequence). The CDR3 is made up of 18 amino acids. The CDR3 DNA follows: TGTGCCAGTAGTAGACTATCCGACGGGGGTATGGGCAATCAGCCCCAGCATTTT. Its protein product is CASSRLSDGGMGNQPQHF.

V is TRBV30 and J is TRBJ1-1; D remains ambiguous. The V and J ends lost 6 bases and 1 base respectively, with 6 bases between them. The germline CDR1 and CDR2 sequences are GTSNPN and SVGIG (reference sequence). The CDR3 length is 11 residues. CDR3 nucleotides: TGTGCCTGTACTACGAACACTGAAGCTTTCTTT. Translating it yields CACTTNTEAFF.

CDR3 coding DNA: TGTGCCAGCAGCCACGTAGCGGGGGAAAGCGGCGGGGAGCTGTTTTTT. This codes for CASSHVAGESGGELFF. This rearrangement joins TRBV6-4 to TRBJ2-2; 9 positions agree with TRBD2. Losses at the gene ends were 6 bases for V and 7 bases for J; bases not matched to a gene: 12. The V gene's germline CDR1 is MRHNA and CDR2 SNTAGT. The CDR3 is 16 amino acids.